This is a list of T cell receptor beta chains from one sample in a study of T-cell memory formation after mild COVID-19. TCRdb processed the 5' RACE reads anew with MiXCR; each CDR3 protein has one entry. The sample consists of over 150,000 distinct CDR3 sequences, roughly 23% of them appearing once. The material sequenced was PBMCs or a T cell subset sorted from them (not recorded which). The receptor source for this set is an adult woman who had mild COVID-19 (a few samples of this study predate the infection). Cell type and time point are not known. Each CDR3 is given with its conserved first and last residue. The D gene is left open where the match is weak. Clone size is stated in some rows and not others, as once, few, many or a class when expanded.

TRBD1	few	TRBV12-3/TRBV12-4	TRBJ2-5	CASSFPRTGKETQYF	TGTGCCAGCAGTTTTCCTCGGACAGGGAAAGAGACCCAGTACTTC
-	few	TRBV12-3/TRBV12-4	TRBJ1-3	CASSLRSPGSGNTIYF	TGTGCCAGCAGTTTAAGGTCTCCAGGCTCTGGAAACACCATATATTTT
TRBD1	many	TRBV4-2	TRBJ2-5	CASSPEGQVETQYF	TGTGCCAGCAGCCCCGAGGGACAGGTCGAGACCCAGTACTTC
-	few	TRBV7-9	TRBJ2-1	CASSPTASDEQFF	TGTGCCAGCAGCCCTACGGCCAGTGATGAGCAGTTCTTC
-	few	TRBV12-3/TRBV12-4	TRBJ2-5	CASSSREGQETQYF	TGTGCCAGCAGTTCTCGGGAAGGGCAAGAGACCCAGTACTTC
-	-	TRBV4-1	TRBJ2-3	CASSQVYGVPDTQYF	TGCGCCAGCAGCCAAGTTTACGGAGTCCCAGATACGCAGTATTTT
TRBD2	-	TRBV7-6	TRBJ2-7	CASSLDLAGGTYEQYF	TGTGCCAGCAGCTTGGATCTAGCGGGGGGTACCTACGAGCAGTACTTC
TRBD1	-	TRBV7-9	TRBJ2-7	CASSTTYGQGNYEQYF	TGTGCCAGCAGCACCACTTACGGACAGGGTAACTACGAGCAGTACTTC
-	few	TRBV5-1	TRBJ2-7	CASSLENLYEQYF	TGCGCCAGCAGCCTGGAAAACCTCTACGAGCAGTACTTC
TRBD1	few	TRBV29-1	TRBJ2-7	CSVSTGSYEQYF	TGCAGCGTTTCGACAGGGAGCTACGAGCAGTACTTC
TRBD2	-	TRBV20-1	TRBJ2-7	CSARTSGGPEQYF	TGCAGTGCTCGAACTAGCGGGGGGCCCGAGCAGTACTTC
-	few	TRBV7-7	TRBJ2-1	CASSLVPSNEQFF	TGTGCTAGCAGCTTAGTCCCTAGTAATGAGCAGTTCTTC
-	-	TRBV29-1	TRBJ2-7	CSWFERDNYEQYF	TGCAGCTGGTTTGAACGGGACAACTACGAGCAGTACTTC
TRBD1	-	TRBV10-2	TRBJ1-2	CASSGNRGGNYGYTF	TGCGCCAGCAGCGGAAACAGGGGAGGGAACTATGGCTACACCTTC
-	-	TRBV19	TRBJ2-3	CASSTSPLDSLGTDTQYF	TGTGCCAGTAGTACTTCCCCCTTGGACAGCCTTGGAACAGATACGCAGTATTTT